Described below is a single T cell receptor (beta chain) sequence and its context. Its antigen is not identified. The data belong to a study of glioma-infiltrating T cells. Study-level information: Glioblastomas were WHO grade IV, sampled at first diagnosis; low-grade were grade II.

TCR alpha and beta CDR3 regions were amplified from RNA using iRepertoire nested multiplex PCR. Tissue mRNA or PBMC total RNA, roughly 95-400 ng, went into one-step reverse transcription and amplification. Each CDR3 protein gets one entry after TCRdb re-called the multiplex PCR reads with MiXCR. The data contain approximately 400,000 distinct CDR3 sequences, around 38% of them singletons. Trimming left V 3 bases short and J 4 bases short, with 13 bases between. Germline CDR1 MDHEN, CDR2 SYDVKM. There are 15 residues in the CDR3. Findings and limits, study-wide: Above-expected tissue-blood divergence occurred in all gliomas, most in low-grade ones. A blood CDR3 motif signature was depleted in highly divergent patients.

This chain connects TRBV28 to TRBJ1-3; D call uncertain. The sample taken for sequencing was glioma tissue, nonneoplastic brain tissue, or PBMCs (not recorded which). The TCR was taken from a human donor with low-grade glioma or glioblastoma, undergoing nonglioma brain surgery, or in good health (not recorded which). The CDR3 region has the DNA TGTGCCAGCAGTTTGCTGGGTCCGGCAGGAAACACCATATATTTT. This encodes CASSLLGPAGNTIYF. The variable domain in full, with the rest retrieved from reference TRBV28 and TRBJ1-3, is DVKVTQSSRYLVKRTGEKVFLECVQDMDHENMFWYRQDPGLGLRLIYFSYDVKMKEKGDIPEGYSVSREKKERFSLILESASTNQTSMYLCASSLLGPAGNTIYFGEGSWLTVV.